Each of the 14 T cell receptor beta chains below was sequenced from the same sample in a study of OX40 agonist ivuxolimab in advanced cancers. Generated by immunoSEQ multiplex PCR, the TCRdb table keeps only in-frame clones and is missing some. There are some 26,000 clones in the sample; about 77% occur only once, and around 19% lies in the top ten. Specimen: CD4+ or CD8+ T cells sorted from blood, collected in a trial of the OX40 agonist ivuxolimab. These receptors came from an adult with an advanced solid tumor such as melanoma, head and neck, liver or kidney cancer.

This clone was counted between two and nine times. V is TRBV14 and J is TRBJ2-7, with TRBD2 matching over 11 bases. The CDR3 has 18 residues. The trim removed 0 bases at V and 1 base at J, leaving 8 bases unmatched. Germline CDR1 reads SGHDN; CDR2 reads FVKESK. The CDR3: CASSQENSGGAGSYEQYF. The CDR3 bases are TGTGCCAGCAGCCAAGAGAATAGCGGGGGGGCCGGGTCCTACGAGCAGTACTTC.

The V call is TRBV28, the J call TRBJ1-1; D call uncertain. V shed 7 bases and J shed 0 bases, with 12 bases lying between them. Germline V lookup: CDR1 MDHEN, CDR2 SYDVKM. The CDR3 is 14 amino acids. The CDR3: CASTPRTMNTEAFF. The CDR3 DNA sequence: TGTGCCAGCACACCGCGGACGATGAACACTGAAGCTTTCTTT.

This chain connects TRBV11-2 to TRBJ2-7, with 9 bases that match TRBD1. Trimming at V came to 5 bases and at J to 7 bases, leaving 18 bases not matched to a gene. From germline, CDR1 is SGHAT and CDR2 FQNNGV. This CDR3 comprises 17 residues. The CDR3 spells CASSRFNVGQGLSEQYF. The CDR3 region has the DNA TGTGCCAGCAGCCGTTTTAACGTGGGACAGGGCCTAAGTGAGCAGTACTTC.

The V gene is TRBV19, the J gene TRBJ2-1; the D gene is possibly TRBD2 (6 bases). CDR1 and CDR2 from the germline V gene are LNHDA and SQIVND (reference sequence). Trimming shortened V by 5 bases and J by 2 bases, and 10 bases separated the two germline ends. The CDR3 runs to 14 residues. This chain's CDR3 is CASSGTSPYNEQFF. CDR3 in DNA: TGTGCCAGTAGTGGGACTTCCCCCTACAATGAGCAGTTCTTC.

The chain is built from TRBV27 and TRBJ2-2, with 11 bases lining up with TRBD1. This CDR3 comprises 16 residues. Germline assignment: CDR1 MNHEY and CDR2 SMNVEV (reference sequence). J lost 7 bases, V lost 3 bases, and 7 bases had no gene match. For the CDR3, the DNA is TGTGCCAGCAGTTTCAGGACAGGGGGCTATGGCGGGGAGCTGTTTTTT. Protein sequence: CASSFRTGGYGGELFF.

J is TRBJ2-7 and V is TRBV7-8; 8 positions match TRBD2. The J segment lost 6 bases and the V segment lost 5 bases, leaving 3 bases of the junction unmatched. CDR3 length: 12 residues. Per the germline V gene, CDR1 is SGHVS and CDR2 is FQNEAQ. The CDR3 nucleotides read TGTGCCAGCAGCACAACTAGCGGCGAGCAGTACTTC. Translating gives CASSTTSGEQYF.

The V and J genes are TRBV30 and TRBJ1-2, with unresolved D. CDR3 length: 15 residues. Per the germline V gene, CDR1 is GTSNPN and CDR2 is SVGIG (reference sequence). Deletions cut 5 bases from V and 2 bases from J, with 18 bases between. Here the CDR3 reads CAWELRGFTNYGYTF. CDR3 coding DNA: TGTGCCTGGGAATTGCGAGGGTTTACGAACTATGGCTACACCTTC.

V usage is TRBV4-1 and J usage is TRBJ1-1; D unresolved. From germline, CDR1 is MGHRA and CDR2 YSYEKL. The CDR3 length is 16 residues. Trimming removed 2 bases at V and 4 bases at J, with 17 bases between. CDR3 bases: TGCGCCAGCAGCCAAATAGGGTCTCTAGTGGGCACTGAAGCTTTCTTT. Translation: CASSQIGSLVGTEAFF.

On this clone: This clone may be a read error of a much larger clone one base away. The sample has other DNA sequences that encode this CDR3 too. In nucleotides, the CDR3 is TGTGCCAGCAGCCCTGGGACTAGCGGCTACGAGCAGTACTTC. Translated, it gives CASSPGTSGYEQYF. The chain employs TRBV11-3 and TRBJ2-7; 11 bases map to TRBD2. Germline CDR1 is SGHNT and CDR2 is YENEEA. Trimming removed 5 bases from V and 3 bases from J; junction bases left unmatched: 3. The CDR3 loop spans 14 amino acids.

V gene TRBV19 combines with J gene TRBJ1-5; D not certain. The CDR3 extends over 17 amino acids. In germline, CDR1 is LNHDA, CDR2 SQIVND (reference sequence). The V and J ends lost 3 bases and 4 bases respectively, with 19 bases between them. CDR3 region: CASSMSGEQNSNQPQHF. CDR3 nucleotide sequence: TGTGCCAGTAGTATGTCCGGTGAACAGAACTCAAATCAGCCCCAGCATTTT.

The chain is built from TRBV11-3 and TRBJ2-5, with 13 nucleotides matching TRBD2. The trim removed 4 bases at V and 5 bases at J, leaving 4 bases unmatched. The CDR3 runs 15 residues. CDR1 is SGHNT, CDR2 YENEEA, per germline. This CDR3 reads CASSWGTSGIETQYF. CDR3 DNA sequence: TGTGCCAGCAGCTGGGGGACTAGCGGGATTGAGACCCAGTACTTC.

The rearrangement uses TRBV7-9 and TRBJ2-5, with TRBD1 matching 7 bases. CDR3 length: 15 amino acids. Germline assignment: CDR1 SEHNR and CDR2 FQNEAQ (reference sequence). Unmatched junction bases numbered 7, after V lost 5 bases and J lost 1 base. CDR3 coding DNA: TGTGCCAGCAGCCCTACCGGGACAGCCCAAGAGACCCAGTACTTC. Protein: CASSPTGTAQETQYF.

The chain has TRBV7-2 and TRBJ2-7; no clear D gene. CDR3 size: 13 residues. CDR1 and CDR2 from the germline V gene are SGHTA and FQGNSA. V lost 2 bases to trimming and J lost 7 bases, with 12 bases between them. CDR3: CASSLNSHGEQYF. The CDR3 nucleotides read TGTGCCAGCAGCTTAAATTCCCACGGTGAGCAGTACTTC.

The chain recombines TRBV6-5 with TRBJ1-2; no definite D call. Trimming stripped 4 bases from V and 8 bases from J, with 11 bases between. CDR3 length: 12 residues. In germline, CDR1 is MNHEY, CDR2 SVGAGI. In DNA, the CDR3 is TGTGCCAGCAGTTCACACAGCGAAGGCTACACCTTC. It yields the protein CASSSHSEGYTF.